This is a list of T cell receptor beta chains from one sample in a study of shared clonotypes between healthy human individuals. Profiled with immunoSEQ multiplex PCR; TCRdb holds only in-frame clones, not every one. The table records about 1.1 million clones, around 82% of them present only once. The sequenced sample consisted of memory CD4+ T cells from PBMCs. All receptors come from a man between 18 and 29 years old in good health. Some clones in this sample may be carry-over from other donors' samples. Both conserved end residues are part of each CDR3. The D gene is left open where the match is weak. Only part of the rows carry a size: once, few, many, or a class if the clone is expanded.

TRBV4-2	NA	TRBD2	TRBJ2-1	TGTGCCAGCAGCCAGACTAGCGGGAGATTAGGCAATGAGCAGTTCTTC	CASSQTSGRLGNEQFF
TRBV18	few	TRBD1	TRBJ2-4	TGTGCCAGCTCGGGACAGCAAAACATTCAGTACTTC	CASSGQQNIQYF
TRBV30	NA	NA	TRBJ1-5	TGTGCCTGGGACCGGGGGCGCAATCAGCCCCAGCATTTT	CAWDRGRNQPQHF
TRBV5-4	once	NA	TRBJ2-5	TGTGCCAGCAGCCCCCGCTGGGGAGTTCGGGAGACCCAGTACTTC	CASSPRWGVRETQYF
TRBV11-3	few	NA	TRBJ1-1	TGTGCCAGCAGCCCCAAGAACACTGAAGCTTTCTTT	CASSPKNTEAFF
TRBV6-6	NA	NA	TRBJ1-2	TGTGCCAGCAGCCTCCCGGGTGGACTAGCTAACTATGGCTACACCTTC	CASSLPGGLANYGYTF
TRBV11-2	few	TRBD1	TRBJ2-2	TGTGCCAGCGGACTTCGCGGACAGGGCTGGACCGGGGAGCTGTTTTTT	CASGLRGQGWTGELFF
TRBV7-9	few	NA	TRBJ1-1	TGTGCCAGCAGCTTAGTAGGGGACACTGAAGCTTTCTTT	CASSLVGDTEAFF
TRBV15	NA	TRBD1	TRBJ2-7	TGTGCCACCAGCAGAGGATCCGGGACAGGTGGCGAGCAGTACTTC	CATSRGSGTGGEQYF
TRBV10-3	few	NA	TRBJ1-6	TGTGCCATCAGATCCTCGACAGTCCTGAATTCACCCCTCCACTTT	CAIRSSTVLNSPLHF
TRBV28	few	NA	TRBJ2-2	TGTGCCAGCAGTTTCGGAGGGATGACCGGGGAGCTGTTTTTT	CASSFGGMTGELFF